This TCR beta chain was obtained from a study of blood T cell repertoires in COVID-19. Study-wide background: There were acute and convalescent COVID-19 samples, and they came from the United States, Italy and Spain. Sources were T cells, B-cell-depleted T cells, or PBMCs; the material itself was cDNA or gDNA.

Source study methods: Reference gene primer amplification in the assay estimated nucleated cell counts. Profiling relied on immunoSEQ multiplex PCR, and the TCRdb table lists in-frame clones only, not all of them. D and trimming were read from the DNA, whereas the V and J calls and clone size are those reported in that table. Counted here are roughly 120,000 clones, roughly 84% occurring once; the ten biggest clones make up roughly 7.9%. Germline values: CDR1 LNHDA, CDR2 SQIVND (reference sequence). CDR3 length equals 15 residues. Trimming removed 1 base from V and 2 bases from J, with 12 bases in between.

V is TRBV19 and J is TRBJ2-7; D is undetermined. This receptor was identified in a woman aged 80 or over with active or convalescent COVID-19. Sequencing input: peripheral blood. The CDR3 sequence: CASSIAALAAYEQYF. DNA of the CDR3: TGTGCCAGTAGTATAGCCGCGCTCGCCGCCTACGAGCAGTACTTC.